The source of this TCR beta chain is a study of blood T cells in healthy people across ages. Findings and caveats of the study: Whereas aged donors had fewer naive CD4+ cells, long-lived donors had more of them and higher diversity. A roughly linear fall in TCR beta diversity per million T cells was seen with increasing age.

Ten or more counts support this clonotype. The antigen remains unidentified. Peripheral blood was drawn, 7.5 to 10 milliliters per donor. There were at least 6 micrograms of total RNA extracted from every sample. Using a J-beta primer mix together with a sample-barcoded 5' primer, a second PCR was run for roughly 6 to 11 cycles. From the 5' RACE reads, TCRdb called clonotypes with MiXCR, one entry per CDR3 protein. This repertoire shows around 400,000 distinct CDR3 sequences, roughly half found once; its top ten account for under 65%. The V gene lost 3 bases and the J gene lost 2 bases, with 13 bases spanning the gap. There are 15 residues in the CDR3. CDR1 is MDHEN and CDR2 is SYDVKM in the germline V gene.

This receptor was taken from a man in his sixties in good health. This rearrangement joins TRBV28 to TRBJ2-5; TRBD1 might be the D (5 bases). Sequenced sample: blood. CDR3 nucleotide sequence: TGTGCCAGCAGTTTTAAAGGGGCTTGGCAAGAGACCCAGTACTTC. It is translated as CASSFKGAWQETQYF.